This record looks at one T cell receptor (beta chain) sequence and its context. Its antigen is not identified. CDR1 and CDR2 (germline): SGHRS, YFSETQ. Trimming removed 7 bases from V and 0 bases from J, with 10 bases in between. The CDR3 contains 13 residues. The use of a sample-barcoded 5' primer and a J-beta primer mix characterized a second PCR of roughly 6 to 11 cycles. Every molecule of cDNA carried a tag from a template-switch adaptor with 12 random nucleotides. TCRdb reprocessed the 5' RACE reads with MiXCR, giving one entry per CDR3 protein. The sample records around 1.5 million distinct CDR3 sequences, 55% to 75% being singletons. This entry is derived from a study of blood T cells in healthy people across ages. General study findings and limits: The unsorted PBMCs prevented any conclusive comparison of naive versus antigen-experienced cells. It was found that TCR beta diversity correlated strongly with the percentage of naive T cells. Per million T cells, the diversity of TCR beta decreased roughly linearly as age advanced.

The chain combines TRBV5-1 with TRBJ1-1; TRBD1 might be the D (5 bases). Source material: blood. This receptor was taken from a man between 18 and 35 years old in good health. The CDR3 here is CASGRQMNTEAFF. The CDR3 region has the DNA TGCGCCAGCGGGCGACAGATGAACACTGAAGCTTTCTTT.